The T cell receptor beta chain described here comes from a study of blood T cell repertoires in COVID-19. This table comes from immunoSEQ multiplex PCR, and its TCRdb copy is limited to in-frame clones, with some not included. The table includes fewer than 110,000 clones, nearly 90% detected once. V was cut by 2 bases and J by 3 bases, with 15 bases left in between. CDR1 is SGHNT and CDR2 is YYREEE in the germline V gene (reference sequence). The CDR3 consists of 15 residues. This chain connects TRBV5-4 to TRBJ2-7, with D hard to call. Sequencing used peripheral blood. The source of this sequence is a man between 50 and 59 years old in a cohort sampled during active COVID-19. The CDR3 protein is CASSFDGQRIYEQYV. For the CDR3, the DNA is TGTGCCAGCAGCTTTGATGGGCAACGAATCTACGAGCAGTACGTC.